This entry lists 13 T cell receptor beta chains sequenced from one sample in a study of shared clonotypes between healthy human individuals. Clones were sequenced by immunoSEQ multiplex PCR, and TCRdb holds only the in-frame ones, with some missing. Seen here are 2,500,000 or so clones, around nine tenths observed once, and the top ten hold 0.11% to 0.15%. The sequencing input was naive CD4+ T cells sorted from blood. Subset reported: CD45RA+ positively selected. The receptors were sampled from a man between 18 and 29 years old in good health.

For this clone: This sample also contains other DNA sequences that code for the same CDR3. The rearrangement links TRBV18 to TRBJ1-2, with 7 positions matching TRBD1. Germline trimming cut 3 bases from V and 6 bases from J; bases unmatched to any gene: 4. Germline-derived CDR1 and CDR2 are KGHSH and LQKENI. The CDR3 runs 13 residues. CDR3 amino acids: CASSPSGGDGYTF. As DNA, the CDR3 is TGTGCCAGCTCACCGTCAGGGGGGGATGGCTACACCTTC.

The chain has TRBV7-9 and TRBJ2-7, with D possibly TRBD1 on 6 matching bases. Germline V lookup: CDR1 SEHNR, CDR2 FQNEAQ (reference sequence). V was cut by 8 bases and J by 5 bases, with 10 bases left in between. This CDR3 has 11 amino acids. The CDR3 nucleotides read TGTGCCAGCCAAGGGGGACACGAGCAGTACTTC. Translated, it gives CASQGGHEQYF.

This clone was observed a handful of times. The chain combines TRBV10-1 with TRBJ1-4, with D possibly being TRBD1 (5 bases). The germline V gene has CDR1 WNHNN and CDR2 SYGVQD (reference sequence). The CDR3 length is 13 residues. Trimming removed 0 bases at V and 14 bases at J, with 13 bases between. In DNA, the CDR3 is TGCGCCAGCAGTGAGTCGATGCCAGGGCCGCTGTTTTTT. Translating it yields CASSESMPGPLFF.

The V call is TRBV18, the J call TRBJ2-7; 9 bases agree with TRBD2. V lost 3 bases and J lost 2; bases outside the gene matches: 2. CDR3 length: 14 amino acids. The germline CDR1 and CDR2 sequences are KGHSH and LQKENI. CDR3 loop: CASSPGLAPYEQYF. Here the CDR3 DNA reads TGTGCCAGCTCACCGGGACTAGCTCCCTACGAGCAGTACTTC.

This rearrangement joins TRBV25-1 to TRBJ2-2; D call uncertain. The CDR3 runs to 13 residues. Trimming removed 4 bases at V and 2 bases at J, with 5 bases between. The germline CDR1 and CDR2 sequences are MGHDK and SYGVNS. The CDR3: CASSAQNTGELFF. CDR3 bases: TGTGCCAGCAGTGCCCAAAACACCGGGGAGCTGTTTTTT. Looking up the rest from reference TRBV25-1 and TRBJ2-2 gives the full variable domain: EADIYQTPRYLVIGTGKKITLECSQTMGHDKMYWYQQDPGMELHLIHYSYGVNSTEKGDLSSESTVSRIRTEHFPLTLESARPSHTSQYLCASSAQNTGELFFGEGSRLTVL.

This chain connects TRBV4-3 to TRBJ2-7; 8 bases agree with TRBD1. The V gene's germline CDR1 is LGHNA and CDR2 YSLEER. The CDR3 spans 15 residues. J was trimmed by 3 bases and V by 0 bases; bases with no gene match: 4. The CDR3 sequence: CASSQDLTGDYEQYF. CDR3 sequence (DNA): TGCGCCAGCAGCCAAGACTTGACAGGGGACTACGAGCAGTACTTC.

The chain has TRBV7-2 and TRBJ1-3, with a weak D call TRBD1 (5 bases). Germline V gene lookup returns CDR1 SGHTA and CDR2 FQGNSA. V gave up 5 bases and J gave up 0 bases, with 17 bases separating them. The CDR3 is made up of 17 amino acids. The CDR3 DNA sequence: TGTGCCAGCAGCCGACCCCGGGGCCCAAGCTCTGGAAACACCATATATTTT. Protein sequence: CASSRPRGPSSGNTIYF.

The rearrangement joins TRBV28 to TRBJ2-7; D not certain. The CDR3 spans 13 residues. The V end lost 2 bases, the J end lost 0 bases, and 5 bases lay between the germline ends. The V gene's germline CDR1 is MDHEN and CDR2 SYDVKM. The CDR3 sequence is CASSLGTSYEQYF. The CDR3 DNA reads as TGTGCCAGCAGTTTAGGAACCTCCTACGAGCAGTACTTC.

V usage is TRBV28 and J usage is TRBJ2-7; the match to TRBD2 covers 8 bases. V dropped 2 bases and J dropped 3; count of bases not matched to a gene: 6. The CDR3 spans 15 residues. Germline V gives CDR1 MDHEN, CDR2 SYDVKM. CDR3 nucleotide sequence: TGTGCCAGCAGTTTAGGGGGGACTAGGCTCTACGAGCAGTACTTC. Protein: CASSLGGTRLYEQYF.

The rearrangement links TRBV30 to TRBJ1-5, with TRBD1 identical over 7 bases. The ends lost 7 bases at V and 5 bases at J; junction bases unmatched: 8. CDR1 is GTSNPN, CDR2 SVGIG, per germline (reference sequence). CDR3 length: 13 amino acids. For the CDR3, the DNA is TGTGCCTACTCACAGGGGATAGATCAGCCCCAGCATTTT. This codes for CAYSQGIDQPQHF.

The chain uses TRBV7-9 and TRBJ1-1; a possible D gene is TRBD1 (5 bases). The germline gives CDR1 SEHNR, CDR2 FQNEAQ (reference sequence). Trimming removed 7 bases from V and 5 bases from J, with 14 bases in between. The CDR3 runs 13 residues. The CDR3 is CASNEQGVTEAFF. CDR3 in DNA: TGTGCCAGCAACGAACAAGGGGTTACTGAAGCTTTCTTT.

This chain connects TRBV4-2 to TRBJ2-5; 8 positions match TRBD2. Germline CDR1 reads LGHNA; CDR2 reads YNFKEQ. V dropped 2 bases and J dropped 3; count of bases not matched to a gene: 5. The CDR3 is 15 residues long. The CDR3 loop reads CASSQIGGGKETQYF. CDR3 nucleotide sequence: TGTGCCAGCAGCCAAATAGGCGGGGGGAAAGAGACCCAGTACTTC.

The genes are TRBV7-6 and TRBJ2-1, with D possibly matching TRBD2 (5 bases). This CDR3 has 16 amino acids. Trimming removed 0 bases from V and 4 bases from J, with 13 bases in between. CDR1 and CDR2 from the germline V gene are SGHVS and FNYEAQ. The CDR3 protein is CASSLAPAATYNEQFF. In DNA, the CDR3 is TGTGCCAGCAGCTTAGCCCCAGCGGCGACTTACAATGAGCAGTTCTTC.